The clone carrying this T cell receptor beta chain was detected only a few times. TCRdb fed the RT-PCR reads into MiXCR, producing one record per CDR3 protein. The sample consists of more than 550,000 distinct CDR3 sequences, approximately 15% of them appearing once. V gave up 6 bases and J gave up 4 bases, with 7 bases separating them. The germline V gene has CDR1 SNHLY and CDR2 FYNNEI. The CDR3 sequence is 11 residues long. The V call is TRBV2, the J call TRBJ2-7; D is unclear. The source material was memory CD4+ T cells from blood. This clonotype originated in a female donor in good health, serving as a healthy control. The CDR3 is CASSARYEQYF. Written as DNA, the CDR3 is TGTGCCAGCAGCGCGCGTTACGAGCAGTACTTC.